This TCR beta chain stems from a study of CD8+CD57+ T cells in acquired aplastic anemia. The overall study: The sorted CD4+ and CD8+ cells yielded an average roughly 3 ug of DNA. Healthy donors averaged around 10 million reads for CD4+ cells.

Study findings and constraints: Researchers report that twenty-nine CD8+ CDR3 sequences appeared in both patients and controls. No significant patient-versus-control difference appeared in CD8+ Simpson's diversity.

The sample holds many counts of this clonotype. Its matching antigen is unknown. The CDR3 loop spans 14 amino acids. After removal of 5 bases from V and 4 bases from J, the junction contained 9 bases not matched to a gene. Germline CDR1 reads SGHKS; CDR2 reads YYEKEE (reference sequence). Profiling that covered TCR beta VDJ and CDR3 relied on genomic DNA as its template. TCRdb itself ran the reads through MiXCR, one entry per CDR3 protein. This sample yields 42,000 or so distinct CDR3 sequences, of which 68% are seen a single time; roughly a quarter belongs to the top ten. The sequence came from a human donor in good health, serving as a control. Material: sorted CD4+, CD8+, or CD8+CD57+ T cells (not recorded which) from PBMCs. V usage is TRBV5-5 and J usage is TRBJ2-7, with 7 bases identical to TRBD1. In nucleotides, the CDR3 is TGTGCCAGCAGTTCCGGGACAGTACAATACGAGCAGTACTTC. Protein: CASSSGTVQYEQYF.